The T cell receptor (beta chain) described here comes from a study of regulatory T cells in long-lasting Graves disease. Study-wide points: Fewer public clonotypes were shared by new patients (approximately 1,000) than by persistent patients (roughly 2,600). Favoring TRBV28, TRBJ1-2 and TRBJ2-5 was a feature seen in persistent disease.

The time point was: persistent/refractory GD, antithyroid drugs over 5 years with positive TRAb. The authors made the TCR library using RNA they extracted from PBMCs. Per American Thyroid Association guidelines, Graves' disease was diagnosed. A volume of approximately 9 milliliters of peripheral blood was collected in EDTA tubes. For this clonotype: The target antigen is unknown.

The CDR3 sequence is 11 residues long. Trimming stripped 4 bases from V and 6 bases from J, with 8 bases between. Germline loops: CDR1 DFQATT, CDR2 SNEGSKA (reference sequence). Building of the TCR beta libraries involved iRepertoire HTBI primers and Arm-PCR of CDR3 regions. TCRdb re-called the multiplex PCR reads with MiXCR, one entry per CDR3 protein. The sample holds 500,000 to 700,000 distinct CDR3 sequences, 25% to 30% seen once. The sequencing used peripheral blood mononuclear cells (PBMCs), collected when the disease was refractory, from a patient treated with antithyroid drugs. This clonotype was sampled from a female donor with Graves disease. This chain connects TRBV20-1 to TRBJ2-3; D remains ambiguous. Here the CDR3 reads CSANWKDTQYF. CDR3 DNA sequence: TGCAGTGCTAACTGGAAGGATACGCAGTATTTT.